The 10 T cell receptor beta chains in this list originate from one sample, sequenced in a study of early T cells in non-severe SARS-CoV-2 infection. TCRdb recomputed calls from the 5' RACE reads with MiXCR, one row per CDR3 protein. This sample has about 70,000 distinct CDR3 sequences; around 10% occur once, and the top ten carry about a sixth. The sequencing here drew on whole blood, taken at baseline. These receptors were obtained from an adult who was a healthcare worker with PCR-confirmed SARS-CoV-2 infection or an uninfected control (not recorded which). The donor label of this sample is uncertain.

The table lists this clonotype with a few counts. The chain is built from TRBV15 and TRBJ2-1, with 7 bases identical to TRBD1. V was clipped by 5 bases and J by 7 bases; unmatched bases: 5. CDR3 length: 13 amino acids. CDR1 is LNHNV, CDR2 YYDKDF, per germline (reference sequence). CDR3: CATSWDSRNEQFF. CDR3 coding DNA: TGTGCCACCAGCTGGGACAGCAGGAATGAGCAGTTCTTC.

The chain links TRBV6-6 to TRBJ1-6; D remains ambiguous. Germline V gene data show CDR1 as MNHNY and CDR2 as SVGAGI (reference sequence). This CDR3 is 13 amino acids long. Trimming stripped 6 bases from V and 4 bases from J, with 7 bases between. CDR3 amino acids: CASSRGYNSPLHF. DNA of the CDR3: TGTGCCAGCAGCCGCGGATATAATTCACCCCTCCACTTT.

This clonotype was recorded only once. DNA of the CDR3: TGTGCCACCAGCAGGCCCGGGGGGGGACAGCCCTACGAGCAGTACTTC. This encodes CATSRPGGGQPYEQYF. This sequence joins TRBV15 and TRBJ2-7, with D tentatively TRBD2 (8 bases). The CDR3 runs 16 residues. V shed 3 bases and J shed 2 bases, with 17 bases lying between them. Germline CDR1 reads LNHNV; CDR2 reads YYDKDF (reference sequence).

The J gene is TRBJ2-1, the V gene TRBV12-3 or TRBV12-4; possible D gene TRBD2, 6 bases. The CDR3 is made up of 15 amino acids. Trimming pared 6 bases from V and 3 bases from J, leaving 15 bases between. CDR3 DNA: TGTGCCAGCAGCCCATTACGGCGGGACTACAATGAGCAGTTCTTC. This codes for CASSPLRRDYNEQFF.

The rearrangement joins TRBV6-1 to TRBJ2-5, with 9 bases identical to TRBD1. Germline V gene sequence: CDR1 MNHNS, CDR2 SASEGT. The V segment lost 4 bases and the J segment 6 bases; nucleotides outside the gene matches: 9. CDR3 length equals 15 residues. CDR3 in DNA: TGTGCCAGCAGTGTCGCCGGGACAGGGTCTAAGACCCAGTACTTC. Amino acids: CASSVAGTGSKTQYF.

The chain employs TRBV13 and TRBJ1-1; unclear D gene. The germline V gene encodes CDR1 PRHDT and CDR2 FYEKMQ (reference sequence). The CDR3 runs 13 residues. Trimming took off 10 bases at V and 3 bases at J, with 15 bases between the two ends. The CDR3 is CATSDGIHTEAFF. As DNA, the CDR3 is TGTGCCACGTCGGACGGAATTCACACTGAAGCTTTCTTT.

V usage is TRBV5-4 and J usage is TRBJ1-4; 8 positions agree with TRBD1. Per germline, CDR1 SGHNT and CDR2 YYREEE (reference sequence). J lost 4 bases, V lost 4 bases, and 9 bases had no gene match. The CDR3 spans 16 residues. The CDR3 reads CASSKGQAALNEKLFF. The CDR3 coding sequence is TGTGCCAGCAGCAAGGGACAGGCGGCTCTTAATGAAAAACTGTTTTTT.

The V call is TRBV6-4, the J call TRBJ2-2; perhaps TRBD1 as D (5 bases). The germline V gene has CDR1 MRHNA and CDR2 SNTAGT. The V end was cut by 6 bases, the J end by 0 bases, with 5 bases between. The CDR3 is 13 residues long. The CDR3 coding sequence is TGTGCCAGCAGACAGGCGAACACCGGGGAGCTGTTTTTT. Its translation: CASRQANTGELFF.

The sample holds a few counts of this clonotype. V and J are TRBV7-2 and TRBJ2-1; 9 bases are a match to TRBD2. Trimming at V came to 3 bases and at J to 7 bases, leaving 4 bases not matched to a gene. CDR3 size: 14 residues. The germline CDR1 and CDR2 sequences are SGHTA and FQGNSA. CDR3 sequence reads: CASSFVAGVNEQFF. DNA of the CDR3: TGTGCCAGCAGCTTCGTAGCGGGAGTAAATGAGCAGTTCTTC. Together with reference TRBV7-2 and TRBJ2-1, the CDR3 gives the full variable domain: GAGVSQSPSNKVTEKGKDVELRCDPISGHTALYWYRQSLGQGLEFLIYFQGNSAPDKSGLPSDRFSAERTGGSVSTLTIQRTQQEDSAVYLCASSFVAGVNEQFFGPGTRLTVL.

This clonotype has more than one count but fewer than ten. V gene TRBV7-9 combines with J gene TRBJ1-2; D gene uncertain. The CDR3 is 11 residues long. V lost 4 bases and J 3 bases, leaving 3 bases between the germline ends. CDR1 is SEHNR and CDR2 is FQNEAQ in the germline V gene (reference sequence). CDR3 nucleotides: TGTGCCAGCAGCTGGGACTATGGCTACACCTTC. Translated, it gives CASSWDYGYTF.